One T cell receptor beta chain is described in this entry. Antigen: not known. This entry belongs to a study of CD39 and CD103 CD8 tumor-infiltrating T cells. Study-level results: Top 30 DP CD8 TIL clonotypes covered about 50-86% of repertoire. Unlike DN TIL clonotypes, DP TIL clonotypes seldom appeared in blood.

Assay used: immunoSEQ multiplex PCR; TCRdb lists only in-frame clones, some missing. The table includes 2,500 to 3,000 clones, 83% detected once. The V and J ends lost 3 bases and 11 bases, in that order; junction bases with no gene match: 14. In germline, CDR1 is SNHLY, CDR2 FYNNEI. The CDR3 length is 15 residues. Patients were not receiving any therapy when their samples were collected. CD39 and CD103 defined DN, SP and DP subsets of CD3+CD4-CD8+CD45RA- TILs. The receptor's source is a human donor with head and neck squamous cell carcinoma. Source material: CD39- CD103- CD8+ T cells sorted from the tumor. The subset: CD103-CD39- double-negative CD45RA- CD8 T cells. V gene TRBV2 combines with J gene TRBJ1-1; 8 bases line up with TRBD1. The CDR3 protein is CASSDWAGGEVDAFF. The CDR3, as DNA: TGTGCCAGCAGTGACTGGGCAGGGGGCGAGGTGGATGCTTTCTTT.